In its sample, the clone carrying this T cell receptor (beta chain) was seen a few times. Its antigen is undetermined. PCR was performed a second time for about 7 to 11 cycles using a sample-barcoded 5' primer and a J-beta primer mix. TCRdb itself ran the 5' RACE reads through MiXCR, one entry per CDR3 protein. The sample lists hundreds of thousands of distinct CDR3 sequences, around 43% seen once, with 15% to 25% in the top ten. The V gene's germline CDR1 is SGHTA and CDR2 FQGNSA. V dropped 3 bases and J dropped 0 bases, with 5 bases sitting between them. The CDR3 runs to 13 residues. This sample is part of a study of blood T cells in healthy people across ages. Points from the study as a whole: In older individuals, TCR beta diversity per million T cells was lower, falling roughly linearly with age.

The genes are TRBV7-2 and TRBJ1-1; D is uncertain. The sequence was obtained from a man in his fifties or sixties in good health. Sequencing input: blood. CDR3 nucleotide sequence: TGTGCCAGCAGCTTGGACGTGAACACTGAAGCTTTCTTT. This sequence encodes CASSLDVNTEAFF. Full variable domain (remainder filled in from reference TRBV7-2 and TRBJ1-1): GAGVSQSPSNKVTEKGKDVELRCDPISGHTALYWYRQSLGQGLEFLIYFQGNSAPDKSGLPSDRFSAERTGGSVSTLTIQRTQQEDSAVYLCASSLDVNTEAFFGQGTRLTVV.